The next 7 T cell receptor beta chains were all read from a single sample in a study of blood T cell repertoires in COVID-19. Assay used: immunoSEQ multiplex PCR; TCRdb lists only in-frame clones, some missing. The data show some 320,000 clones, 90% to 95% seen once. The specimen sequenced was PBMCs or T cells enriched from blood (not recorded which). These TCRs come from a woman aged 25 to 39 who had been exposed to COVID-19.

CDR3 loop: CASTKVGGNNEQFF. The CDR3 region has the DNA TGTGCCAGCACCAAGGTGGGGGGTAACAATGAGCAGTTCTTC. The J gene is TRBJ2-1, the V gene TRBV6-5; tentative D call: TRBD2 (6 bases). Germline V gene sequence: CDR1 MNHEY, CDR2 SVGAGI. This CDR3 is built from 14 residues. V lost 7 bases to trimming and J lost 5 bases, with 15 bases between them.

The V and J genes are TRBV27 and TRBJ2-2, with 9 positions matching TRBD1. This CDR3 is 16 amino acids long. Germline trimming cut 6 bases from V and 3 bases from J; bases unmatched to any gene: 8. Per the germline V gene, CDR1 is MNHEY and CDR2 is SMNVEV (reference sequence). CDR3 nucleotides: TGTGCCAGCAGAAATTCGGGACAGGGTTACACCGGGGAGCTGTTTTTT. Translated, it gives CASRNSGQGYTGELFF.

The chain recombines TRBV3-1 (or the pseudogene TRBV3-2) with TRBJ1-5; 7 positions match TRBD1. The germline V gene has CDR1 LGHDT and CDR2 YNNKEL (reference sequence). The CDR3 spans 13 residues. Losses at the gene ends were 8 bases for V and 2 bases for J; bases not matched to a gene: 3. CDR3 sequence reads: CASGGQGNQPQHF. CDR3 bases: TGTGCCAGCGGTGGACAGGGCAATCAGCCCCAGCATTTT.

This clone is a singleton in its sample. CDR3 nucleotide sequence: TGTGCCAGCAGTTACGGGGGGACCCGCACAGATACGCAGTATTTT. Protein sequence: CASSYGGTRTDTQYF. The chain joins TRBV6-5 to TRBJ2-3, with D possibly being TRBD2 (6 bases). In germline, CDR1 is MNHEY, CDR2 SVGAGI. This CDR3 region has 15 residues. V was shortened by 2 bases and J by 1 base, with 10 bases between the two germline ends.

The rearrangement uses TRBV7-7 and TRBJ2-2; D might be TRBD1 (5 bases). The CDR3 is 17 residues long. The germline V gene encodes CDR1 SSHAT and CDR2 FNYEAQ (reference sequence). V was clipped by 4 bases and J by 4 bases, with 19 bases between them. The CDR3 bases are TGTGCCAGCAGCTCCTATCCGACAGAGTTTTTCACCGGGGAGCTGTTTTTT. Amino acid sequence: CASSSYPTEFFTGELFF.

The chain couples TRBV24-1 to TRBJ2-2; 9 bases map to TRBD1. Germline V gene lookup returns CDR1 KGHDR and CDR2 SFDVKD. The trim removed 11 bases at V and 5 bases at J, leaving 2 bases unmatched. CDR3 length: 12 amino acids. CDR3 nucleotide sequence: TGTGCCAGACAGGGGGATACCGGGGAGCTGTTTTTT. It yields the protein CARQGDTGELFF.

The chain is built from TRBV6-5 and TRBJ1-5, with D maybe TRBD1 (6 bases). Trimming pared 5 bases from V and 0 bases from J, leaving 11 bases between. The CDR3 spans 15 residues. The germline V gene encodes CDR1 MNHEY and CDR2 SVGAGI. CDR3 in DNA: TGTGCCAGCAGTCCGAGCAGGGGTAGCAATCAGCCCCAGCATTTT. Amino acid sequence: CASSPSRGSNQPQHF.